Each of the 17 T cell receptor beta chains below was sequenced from the same sample in a study of cytomegalovirus exposure and HLA in healthy donors. In the PCR, 60 Vbeta and 13 Jbeta primers were used. Data came from immunoSEQ multiplex PCR; TCRdb stores just in-frame clones and leaves some out. Its table lists 150,000 to 200,000 clones. Sample: PBMCs. These receptors came from a boy aged 5 to 17 in good health and CMV-seronegative.

The chain combines TRBV10-3 with TRBJ2-7, with TRBD2 matching 8 bases. The CDR3 totals 20 residues. The germline V gene has CDR1 ENHRY and CDR2 SYGVKD. V lost 4 bases, J lost 0 bases, and 20 bases stayed unmatched. DNA of the CDR3: TGTGCCATCAGTGGGACCCGGGGGGCGGGGGGACAAGTCAGCTCCTACGAGCAGTACTTC. Protein product: CAISGTRGAGGQVSSYEQYF.

The chain couples TRBV6-1 to TRBJ1-5; 9 bases map to TRBD1. This CDR3 contains 15 residues. With V trimmed by 3 bases and J by 8 bases, 8 bases remained unmatched. CDR1 and CDR2 from the germline V gene are MNHNS and SASEGT. Written as DNA, the CDR3 is TGTGCCAGCAGTGACTTTACAGGGGGCATGGAGCCCCAGCATTTT. Protein: CASSDFTGGMEPQHF.

The rearrangement uses TRBV19 and TRBJ2-1; D perhaps matches TRBD2 (7 bases). V was cut by 8 bases and J by 6 bases, with 17 bases left in between. The CDR3 is 14 residues long. Looked up from germline, CDR1 is LNHDA and CDR2 is SQIVND (reference sequence). The CDR3 DNA follows: TGTGCCAGTGGGTGGGGGGGCGCGACCAATGAGCAGTTCTTC. Translated: CASGWGGATNEQFF.

V is TRBV5-6 and J is TRBJ1-1; no definite D call. Trimming pared 0 bases from V and 6 bases from J, leaving 6 bases between. The germline V gene encodes CDR1 SGHDT and CDR2 YYEEEE. The CDR3 contains 12 residues. This CDR3 reads CASSLEEAEAFF. The CDR3 nucleotides are TGTGCCAGCAGCTTGGAAGAGGCTGAAGCTTTCTTT.

Concerning this clone: One end of the junction varies from germline; a read error may be responsible. V gene TRBV13 combines with J gene TRBJ2-7, with 7 bases that match TRBD1. CDR1 and CDR2 (germline): PRHDT, FYEKMQ (reference sequence). This CDR3 contains 13 residues. In DNA form, the CDR3 reads TGTGCCAGCAGCTTAGGGCGACAGGGAAGCCCCACTTTC. Amino acids: CASSLGRQGSPTF.

CDR3 region: CASTLAGGSYEQYF. CDR3 DNA: TGTGCCAGCACCCTAGCGGGGGGCTCCTACGAGCAGTACTTC. This rearrangement joins TRBV11-2 to TRBJ2-7, with 11 bases lining up with TRBD2. There are 14 residues in the CDR3. Germline-derived CDR1 and CDR2 are SGHAT and FQNNGV. With V trimmed by 7 bases and J by 0 bases, 2 bases remained unmatched.

The chain is built from TRBV7-2 and TRBJ2-3; unclear D gene. CDR3 length: 15 amino acids. Germline CDR1 reads SGHTA; CDR2 reads FQGNSA. The V end was cut by 1 base, the J end by 2 bases, with 10 bases between. This CDR3 is CASSLVRSPTDTQYF. Here the CDR3 DNA reads TGTGCCAGCAGCTTAGTCAGGTCCCCCACAGATACGCAGTATTTT.

CDR3 protein: CASSGASVSSYNEQFF. CDR3 in DNA: TGCGCCAGCAGCGGGGCTAGCGTGAGCTCCTACAATGAGCAGTTCTTC. The V call is TRBV5-1, the J call TRBJ2-1, with D maybe TRBD2 (6 bases). CDR3 size: 16 residues. Germline V gene data show CDR1 as SGHRS and CDR2 as YFSETQ. The V end was cut by 4 bases, the J end by 0 bases, with 14 bases between.

DNA for the CDR3: TGTGCCTGGAGTGCCAGGGGGCTGAGGGAGACCCAGTACTTC. This sequence encodes CAWSARGLRETQYF. This chain uses TRBV30 with TRBJ2-5, with TRBD1 matching 8 bases. This CDR3 is built from 14 residues. CDR1 is GTSNPN, CDR2 SVGIG, per germline (reference sequence). With V trimmed by 1 base and J by 5 bases, 6 bases remained unmatched. Together with reference TRBV30 and TRBJ2-5, the CDR3 gives the full variable domain: SQTIHQWPATLVQPVGSPLSLECTVEGTSNPNLYWYRQAAGRGLQLLFYSVGIGQISSEVPQNLSASRPQDRQFILSSKKLLLSDSGFYLCAWSARGLRETQYFGPGTRLLVL.

The CDR3: CASRPGGGRRETQYF. CDR3 bases: TGTGCCAGCAGACCGGGAGGAGGCCGGAGGGAGACCCAGTACTTC. The chain links TRBV6-1 to TRBJ2-5; 7 bases map to TRBD2. The CDR3 runs 15 residues. Germline loops: CDR1 MNHNS, CDR2 SASEGT. V was pared by 6 bases and J by 5 bases, with 12 bases of the junction left unmatched.

This chain joins TRBV30 and TRBJ2-3, with D possibly TRBD1 on 5 matching bases. Trimming left V 6 bases short and J 1 base short, with 11 bases between. The CDR3 spans 13 residues. Germline V gene data show CDR1 as GTSNPN and CDR2 as SVGIG (reference sequence). The CDR3: CACQGTGTDTQYF. The CDR3 DNA follows: TGTGCCTGCCAGGGTACGGGCACAGATACGCAGTATTTT.

The J gene is TRBJ2-3, the V gene TRBV4-1; 10 bases are shared with TRBD2. CDR1 and CDR2 from the germline V gene are MGHRA and YSYEKL. The V and J ends lost 1 base and 0 bases, in that order; junction bases with no gene match: 7. The CDR3 has 18 residues. This CDR3 reads CASSQALTSGPSTDTQYF. CDR3 sequence (DNA): TGCGCCAGCAGCCAAGCGTTGACTAGCGGGCCTAGCACAGATACGCAGTATTTT.

This rearrangement joins TRBV7-8 to TRBJ1-3; D gene ambiguous. The length of the CDR3 is 17 residues. The germline V gene encodes CDR1 SGHVS and CDR2 FQNEAQ. The germline V and J ends were trimmed by 5 bases and 7 bases, with 24 bases remaining between them. The CDR3 bases are TGTGCCAGCAGCCTCACTAGGGAAGGACTACCAGCCAACACCATATATTTT. Translating it yields CASSLTREGLPANTIYF.

As regards this clone: One junction end disagrees with the germline gene, perhaps due to a read error. Other DNA sequences in this specimen translate into the identical CDR3. The gene calls are TRBV30 and TRBJ2-7; TRBD1 aligns across 7 bases. The CDR3 consists of 14 residues. Germline values: CDR1 GTSNPN, CDR2 SVGIG (reference sequence). CDR3 nucleotides: TGCGCCGGGGACCACACAGGGGCCCGCCCCGGGCAGTACTTC. Amino acid sequence: CAGDHTGARPGQYF.

The rearrangement joins TRBV13 to TRBJ2-4, with a possible D match to TRBD1 (6 bases). The CDR3 length is 16 residues. The ends were cut back, 3 bases at V and 3 bases at J, with 15 bases in the middle. CDR1 and CDR2 from the germline V gene are PRHDT and FYEKMQ (reference sequence). CDR3 amino acids: CASSFSGDGGKNIQYF. For the CDR3, the DNA is TGTGCCAGCAGCTTTTCAGGGGATGGGGGCAAAAACATTCAGTACTTC.

CDR3 DNA: TGCAGTGCTGCACAGGGGTACGAGCAGTACTTC. This gives the protein CSAAQGYEQYF. This chain links TRBV20-1 with TRBJ2-7; TRBD1 matches 7 bases. Per germline, CDR1 DFQATT and CDR2 SNEGSKA (reference sequence). After removal of 5 bases from V and 4 bases from J, the junction contained 2 bases not matched to a gene. This CDR3 comprises 11 residues.

The chain couples TRBV4-3 to TRBJ1-3; D call uncertain. CDR1 LGHNA and CDR2 YSLEER come from the germline V gene. The CDR3 runs 15 residues. With 0 bases removed from V and 4 bases from J, the gap between germline ends came to 10 bases. The CDR3 DNA reads TGCGCCAGCAGCCAAGATGTTCATCTAGGAAACACCATATATTTT. Translated, it gives CASSQDVHLGNTIYF.